This T cell receptor beta chain is drawn from a study of Graves' ophthalmopathy and Graves' hyperthyroidism. Notes on the study in general: Blood also contained most of the expanded thyroid clonotypes above 0.001 frequency.

Trimming cost V 0 bases and J 5 bases; bases outside gene matches: 4. This CDR3 has 16 amino acids. CDR1 and CDR2 (germline): SGHRS, YFSETQ. This clonotype came up once. What it binds is unknown. Just one base apart from a much larger clone, this may be a read error. Amplification of TCR beta CDR3 regions used RNA transcripts. First-round RT-PCR with HTBI primers preceded a second-round multiplex PCR. Using its own MiXCR run on the multiplex PCR reads, TCRdb lists one record per CDR3 protein. Of about 600,000 distinct CDR3 sequences in the sample, approximately 37% were seen once. Sequenced material: peripheral blood or thyroid tissue (not recorded which). This TCR was recovered from an adult man with Graves' hyperthyroidism. The genes are TRBV5-1 and TRBJ1-6, with TRBD1 identical over 8 bases. CDR3 DNA: TGCGCCAGCAGCTTGGCGACAGGGGCGAATAATTCACCCCTCCACTTT. Its protein is CASSLATGANNSPLHF. Looking up the rest from reference TRBV5-1 and TRBJ1-6 gives the full variable domain: KAGVTQTPRYLIKTRGQQVTLSCSPISGHRSVSWYQQTPGQGLQFLFEYFSETQRNKGNFPGRFSGRQFSNSRSEMNVSTLELGDSALYLCASSLATGANNSPLHFGNGTRLTVT.